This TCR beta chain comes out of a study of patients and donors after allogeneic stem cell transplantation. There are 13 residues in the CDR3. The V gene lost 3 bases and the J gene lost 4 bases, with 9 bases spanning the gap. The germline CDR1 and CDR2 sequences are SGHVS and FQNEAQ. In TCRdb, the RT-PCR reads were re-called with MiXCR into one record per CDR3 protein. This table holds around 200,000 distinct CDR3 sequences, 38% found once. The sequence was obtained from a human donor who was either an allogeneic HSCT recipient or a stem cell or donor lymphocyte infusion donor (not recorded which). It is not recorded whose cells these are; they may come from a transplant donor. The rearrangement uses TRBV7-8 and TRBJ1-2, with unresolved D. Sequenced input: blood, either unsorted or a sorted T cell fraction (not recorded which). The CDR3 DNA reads TGTGCCAGCAGCTTTGGACGGATCTATGGCTACACCTTC. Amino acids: CASSFGRIYGYTF.